The following is a T cell receptor (beta chain) sequence with its context. Trimming took 1 base from V and 0 from J, leaving 16 bases between them. Germline CDR1 and CDR2: SQVTM and ANQGSEA. The CDR3 loop spans 17 amino acids. This sample is part of a study of response to subunit inactivated influenza vaccine. TCRdb analysed the RT-PCR reads with MiXCR anew, one entry per CDR3 protein. Among about 500,000 distinct CDR3 sequences listed, approximately 17% were seen once. The chain is built from TRBV29-1 and TRBJ1-5; D gene uncertain. The receptor was derived from a man between 45 and 75 years old who received an inactivated influenza vaccine. Material: CD4+ T cells sorted from PBMCs, obtained less than 25 months after vaccination. The chain's CDR3 is CSVEAEQLEYSNQPQHF. The CDR3 DNA sequence: TGCAGCGTTGAAGCTGAACAGCTAGAATATAGCAATCAGCCCCAGCATTTT.